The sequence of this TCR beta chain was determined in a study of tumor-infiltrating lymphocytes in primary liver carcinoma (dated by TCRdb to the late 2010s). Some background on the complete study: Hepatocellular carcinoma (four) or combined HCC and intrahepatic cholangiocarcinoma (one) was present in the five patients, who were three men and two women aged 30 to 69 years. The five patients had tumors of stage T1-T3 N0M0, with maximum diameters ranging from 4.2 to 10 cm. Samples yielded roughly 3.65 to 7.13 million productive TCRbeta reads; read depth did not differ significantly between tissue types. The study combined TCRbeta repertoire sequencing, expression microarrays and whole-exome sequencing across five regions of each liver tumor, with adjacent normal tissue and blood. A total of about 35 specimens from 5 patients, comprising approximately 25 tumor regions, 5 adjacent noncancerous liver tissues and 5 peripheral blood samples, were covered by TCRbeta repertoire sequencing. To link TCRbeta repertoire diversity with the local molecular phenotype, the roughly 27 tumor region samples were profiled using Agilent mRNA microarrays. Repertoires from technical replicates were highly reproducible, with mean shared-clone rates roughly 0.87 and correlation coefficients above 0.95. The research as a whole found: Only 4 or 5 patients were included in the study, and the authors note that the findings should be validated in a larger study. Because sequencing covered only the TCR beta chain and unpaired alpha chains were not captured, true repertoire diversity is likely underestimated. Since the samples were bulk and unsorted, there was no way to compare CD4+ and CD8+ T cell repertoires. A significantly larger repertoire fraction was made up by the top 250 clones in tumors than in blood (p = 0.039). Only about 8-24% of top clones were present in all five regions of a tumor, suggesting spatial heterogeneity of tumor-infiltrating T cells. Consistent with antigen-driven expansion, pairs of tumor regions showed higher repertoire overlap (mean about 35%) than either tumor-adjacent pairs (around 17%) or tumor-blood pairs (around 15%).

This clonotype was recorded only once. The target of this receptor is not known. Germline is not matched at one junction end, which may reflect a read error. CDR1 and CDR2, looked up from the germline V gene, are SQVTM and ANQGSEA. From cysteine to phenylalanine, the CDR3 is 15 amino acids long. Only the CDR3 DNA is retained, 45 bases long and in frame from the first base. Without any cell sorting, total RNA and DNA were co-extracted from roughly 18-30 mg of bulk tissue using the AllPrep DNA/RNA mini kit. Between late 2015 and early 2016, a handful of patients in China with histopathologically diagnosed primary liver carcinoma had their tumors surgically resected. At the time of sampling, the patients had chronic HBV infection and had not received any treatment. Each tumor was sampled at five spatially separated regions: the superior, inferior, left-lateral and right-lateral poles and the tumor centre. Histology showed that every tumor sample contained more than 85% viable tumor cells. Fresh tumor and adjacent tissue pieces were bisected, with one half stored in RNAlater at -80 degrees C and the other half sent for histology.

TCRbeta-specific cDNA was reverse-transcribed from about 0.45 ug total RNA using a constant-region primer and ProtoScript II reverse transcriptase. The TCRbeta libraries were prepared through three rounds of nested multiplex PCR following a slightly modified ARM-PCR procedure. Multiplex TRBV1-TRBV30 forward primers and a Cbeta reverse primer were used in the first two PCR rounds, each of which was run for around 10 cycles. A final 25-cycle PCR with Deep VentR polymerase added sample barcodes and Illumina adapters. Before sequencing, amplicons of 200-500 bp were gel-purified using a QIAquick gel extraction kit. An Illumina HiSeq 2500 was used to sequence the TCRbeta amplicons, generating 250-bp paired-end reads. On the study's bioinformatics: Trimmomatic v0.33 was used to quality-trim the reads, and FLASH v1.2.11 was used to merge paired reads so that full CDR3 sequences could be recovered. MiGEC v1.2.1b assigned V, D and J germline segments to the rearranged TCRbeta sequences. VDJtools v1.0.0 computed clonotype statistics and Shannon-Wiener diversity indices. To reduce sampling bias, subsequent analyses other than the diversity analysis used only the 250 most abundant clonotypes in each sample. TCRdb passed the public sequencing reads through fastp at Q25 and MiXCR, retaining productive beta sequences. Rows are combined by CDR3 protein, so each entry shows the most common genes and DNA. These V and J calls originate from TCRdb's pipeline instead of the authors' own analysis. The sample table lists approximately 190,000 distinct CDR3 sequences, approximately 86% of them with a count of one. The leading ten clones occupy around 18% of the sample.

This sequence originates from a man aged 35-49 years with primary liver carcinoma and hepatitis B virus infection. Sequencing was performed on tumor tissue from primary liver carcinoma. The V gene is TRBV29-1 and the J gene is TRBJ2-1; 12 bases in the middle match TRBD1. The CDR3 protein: CSVELGTGGFYEHFF. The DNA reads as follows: TGCAGCGTTGAGTTAGGGACAGGGGGCTTTTATGAGCACTTCTTC.